The TCR beta chain under discussion was sequenced for a study of T cell repertoires in cytomegalovirus infection. Looking at the study overall: Public TCR beta signatures marked donors with CMV infection and the matching HLA.

About this clonotype: As yet, its antigen is unknown. Its ends do not fully match the called genes, so a read error is possible.

Overall study findings and caveats: CMV-specific HLA-C-restricted TCR beta clonotypes dominated the ex vivo response.

TCRdb independently ran MiXCR on the reads; one entry per CDR3 protein. The sample holds about 250,000 distinct CDR3 sequences; 9% to 15% are singletons and the top ten take 1.5% to 2%. The CDR3 is 13 residues long. Germline CDR1 is SGHKS and CDR2 is YYEKEE (reference sequence). V is TRBV5-5 and J is TRBJ2-1; 10 positions match TRBD1. Sample: PBMCs. The source is a human donor in good health (CMV status not recorded). Some clones in this sample may be carry-over from other donors' samples. The DNA for the CDR3 is TGTGTCAGCGGGGACAGGGGATACAATGAGCAGTTCTTC. Its protein is CVSGDRGYNEQFF. The full variable domain, its missing parts supplied by reference TRBV5-5 and TRBJ2-1, is DAGVTQSPTHLIKTRGQQVTLRCSPISGHKSVSWYQQVLGQGPQFIFQYYEKEERGRGNFPDRFSARQFPNYSSELNVNALLLGDSALYLCVSGDRGYNEQFFGPGTRLTVL.